What follows describes a single T cell receptor beta chain. Its antigen is still unknown. No quality values exist for individual bases; no much larger clone is one base distant. The sample originates from a study of T-cell memory formation after mild COVID-19 listed by TCRdb under 2021. A note on the overall study: TCR sequence clusters from the two donors were largely donor specific. T-cell clones expanding and contracting after mild COVID-19 in two donors were tracked by longitudinal TCRalpha and TCRbeta repertoire sequencing. The cohort comprised two young, previously healthy adult volunteers, one female and one male. The paper as a whole reports these results and caveats: Contracting CD4+ clones turned up mainly in the CM and EM memory subsets, whereas EMRA was where CD8+ clones were enriched. Some responding clones were detected in pre-infection memory, which suggested that pre-existing cross-reactive memory T cells had joined the SARS-CoV-2 response. Only two mild cases were covered in the study, and larger cohorts including severe cases with pre-infection samples were considered necessary. From day 15 to 85, contracting clones showed balanced CD4/CD8 phenotypes, whereas a second wave of clones that expanded from day 15 to 37 leaned towards CD4+. SARS-CoV-2 specificity was not confirmed for the second-wave clones peaking on day 37.

Sequencer: Illumina NovaSeq 6000. TCRalpha and TCRbeta cDNA libraries were built by 5'RACE with constant-segment primers, adding sample barcodes and unique molecular identifiers. RNA was extracted from every sample with Trizol reagent. Amplification of the libraries took two PCR steps, and the second step added a second sample barcode plus Illumina TruSeq adapters. Sequencing of the libraries was done on an Illumina NovaSeq, producing 2 x 150 bp paired-end reads. In the source study's methods: Demultiplexing of reads and collapsing into UMI-guided consensus sequences were performed with migec v1.2.7. With mixcr v2.1.11, UMI consensuses were aligned to TRA and TRB V and J templates and assembled into clonotypes. Expanded or contracted clonotypes were those called significant by both edgeR and NoisET, with noise models trained on biological replicates. For edgeR calls, a false discovery rate-adjusted p below 0.01 and a log2 fold-change threshold of 1 were applied. As an exploratory analysis of dynamics, max-normalized trajectories of the 1000 most abundant clonotypes were examined by PCA with hierarchical clustering. Separately sequenced CD4+ and CD8+ repertoires were used to assign the CD4 or CD8 phenotype of responding clones. The public reads were reprocessed in TCRdb via fastp at Q25 and MiXCR, keeping in-frame beta chains. Here each entry gathers all rows of one CDR3 protein and keeps the most common genes and DNA. These V and J calls derive from TCRdb rather than the authors' analysis. Within this sample are under 600,000 distinct CDR3 sequences, with roughly 20% of them counted one time only. Of the sample, around 8.4% is held by the ten largest clones.

The germline V gene yields SGHTS for CDR1 and YDEGEE for CDR2. Trimming removed 0 bases from V and 1 base from J, leaving 10 bases between the germline ends. The cysteine opens and the phenylalanine closes a CDR3 of 15 amino acids. This entry keeps only the CDR3 DNA: 45 bases, framed from base 1. Ficoll-Paque density gradient centrifugation was used to isolate PBMCs. What was sequenced was PBMCs or a T cell subset sorted from them (not recorded which). This sequence was found in an adult woman who had mild COVID-19 (a few samples of this study predate the infection). The sample titles of this study are shuffled in the database, so cell type and time point are left out; the donor was told from shared clones. The chain uses TRBV5-8 and TRBJ2-5; matching of 5 bases hints at TRBD1 as the D gene. At the DNA level, the sequence is TGTGCCAGCAGCTTGGGTGGGGCACTCCAAGAGACCCAGTACTTC. Its coded protein is CASSLGGALQETQYF. This CDR3, with the reference TRBV5-8 and TRBJ2-5 proteins standing in past its ends, gives the full variable domain EAGVTQSPTHLIKTRGQQATLRCSPISGHTSVYWYQQALGLGLQFLLWYDEGEERNRGNFPPRFSGRQFPNYSSELNVNALELEDSALYLCASSLGGALQETQYFGPGTRLLVL.